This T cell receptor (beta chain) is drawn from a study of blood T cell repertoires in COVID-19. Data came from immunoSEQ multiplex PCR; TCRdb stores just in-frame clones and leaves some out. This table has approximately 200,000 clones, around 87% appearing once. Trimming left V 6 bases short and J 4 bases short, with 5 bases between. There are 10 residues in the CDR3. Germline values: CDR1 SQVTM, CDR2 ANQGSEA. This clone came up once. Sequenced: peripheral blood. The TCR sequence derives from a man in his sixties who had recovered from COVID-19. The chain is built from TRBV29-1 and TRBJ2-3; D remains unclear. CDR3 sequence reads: CSVPADTQYF. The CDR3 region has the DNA TGCAGCGTCCCGGCAGATACGCAGTATTTT.